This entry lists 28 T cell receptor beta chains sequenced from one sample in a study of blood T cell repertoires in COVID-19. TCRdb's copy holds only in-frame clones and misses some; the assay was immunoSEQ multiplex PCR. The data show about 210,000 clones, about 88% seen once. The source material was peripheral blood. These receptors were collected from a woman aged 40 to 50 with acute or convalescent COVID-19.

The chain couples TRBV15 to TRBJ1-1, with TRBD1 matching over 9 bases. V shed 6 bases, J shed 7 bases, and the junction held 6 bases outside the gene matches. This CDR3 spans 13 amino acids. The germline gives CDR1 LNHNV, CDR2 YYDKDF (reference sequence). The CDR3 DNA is TGTGCCACCAGATTGGACAGGGGCCATGAAGCTTTCTTT. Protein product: CATRLDRGHEAFF.

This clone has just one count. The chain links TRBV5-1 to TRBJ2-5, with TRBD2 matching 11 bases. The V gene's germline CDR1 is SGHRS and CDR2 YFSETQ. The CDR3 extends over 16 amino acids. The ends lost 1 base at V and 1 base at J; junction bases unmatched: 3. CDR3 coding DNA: TGCGCCAGCAGCTTGTCTAGCGGGGGGCCCCAAGAGACCCAGTACTTC. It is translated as CASSLSSGGPQETQYF.

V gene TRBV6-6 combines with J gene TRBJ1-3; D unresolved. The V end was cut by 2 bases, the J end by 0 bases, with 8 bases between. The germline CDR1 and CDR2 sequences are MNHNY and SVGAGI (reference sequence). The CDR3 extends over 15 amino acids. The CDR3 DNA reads TGTGCCAGCAGTTACCCGAGCGACTCTGGAAACACCATATATTTT. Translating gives CASSYPSDSGNTIYF.

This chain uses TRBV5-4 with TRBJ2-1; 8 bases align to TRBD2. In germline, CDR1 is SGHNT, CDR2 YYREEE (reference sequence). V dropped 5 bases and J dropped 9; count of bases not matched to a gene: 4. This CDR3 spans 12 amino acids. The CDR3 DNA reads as TGTGCCAGCAGTCGAAGCGGGGGTGAGCAGTTCTTC. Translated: CASSRSGGEQFF.

The CDR3 DNA is TGTGCCAGCAGTTTAAGGGACAGTTACACTGAAGCTTTCTTT. This translates into CASSLRDSYTEAFF. This chain uses TRBV28 with TRBJ1-1; TRBD1 matches at 7 bases. The CDR3 covers 14 residues. Per the germline V gene, CDR1 is MDHEN and CDR2 is SYDVKM. Trimming took 2 bases from V and 3 from J; bases not matched to a gene: 3.

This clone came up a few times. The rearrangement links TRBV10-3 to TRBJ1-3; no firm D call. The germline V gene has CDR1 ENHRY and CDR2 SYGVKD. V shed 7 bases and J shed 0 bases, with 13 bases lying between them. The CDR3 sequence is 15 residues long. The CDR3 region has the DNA TGTGCCATCATAGCAAGCACAAACTCTGGAAACACCATATATTTT. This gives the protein CAIIASTNSGNTIYF.

The CDR3 spells CASSPTGGVFYEQYV. The CDR3 DNA sequence: TGTGCCAGCTCACCAACAGGGGGCGTGTTTTACGAGCAGTACGTC. The rearrangement uses TRBV18 and TRBJ2-7, with 9 bases identical to TRBD1. The CDR3 runs to 15 residues. V lost 2 bases and J lost 4; bases outside the gene matches: 6. Germline CDR1 reads KGHSH; CDR2 reads LQKENI.

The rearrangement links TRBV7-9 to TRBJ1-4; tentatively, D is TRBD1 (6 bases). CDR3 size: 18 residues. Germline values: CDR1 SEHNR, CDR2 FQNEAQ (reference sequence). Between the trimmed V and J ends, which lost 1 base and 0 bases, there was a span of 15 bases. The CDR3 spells CASSLVGGASPTNEKLFF. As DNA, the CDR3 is TGTGCCAGCAGCTTAGTGGGGGGGGCTAGTCCAACTAATGAAAAACTGTTTTTT.

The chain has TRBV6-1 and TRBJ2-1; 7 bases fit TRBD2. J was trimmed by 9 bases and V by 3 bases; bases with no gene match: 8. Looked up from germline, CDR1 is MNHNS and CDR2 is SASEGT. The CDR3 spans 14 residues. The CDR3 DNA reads TGTGCCAGCAGTGAGCAACTAGCGTTGAGTGAGCAGTTCTTC. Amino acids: CASSEQLALSEQFF.

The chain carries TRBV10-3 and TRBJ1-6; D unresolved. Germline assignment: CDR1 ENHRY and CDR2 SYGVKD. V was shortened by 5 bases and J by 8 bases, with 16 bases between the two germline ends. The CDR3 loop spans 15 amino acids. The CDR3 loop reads CAISLGSTKDSPLHF. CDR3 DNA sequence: TGTGCCATCAGTCTAGGAAGTACCAAGGATTCACCCCTCCACTTT.

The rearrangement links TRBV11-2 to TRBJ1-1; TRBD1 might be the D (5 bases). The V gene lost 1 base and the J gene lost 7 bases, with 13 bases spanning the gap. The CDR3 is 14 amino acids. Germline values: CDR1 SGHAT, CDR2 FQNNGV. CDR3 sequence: CASSLAPRGGEAFF. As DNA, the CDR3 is TGTGCCAGCAGCTTAGCCCCCCGGGGGGGTGAAGCTTTCTTT.

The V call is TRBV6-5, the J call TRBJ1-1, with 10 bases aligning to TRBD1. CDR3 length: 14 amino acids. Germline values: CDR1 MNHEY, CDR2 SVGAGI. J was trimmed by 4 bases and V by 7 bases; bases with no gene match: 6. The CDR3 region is CASTYRQGATEAFF. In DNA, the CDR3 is TGTGCCAGCACCTATAGACAGGGGGCCACTGAAGCTTTCTTT.

Here the CDR3 DNA reads TGTGCCAGCAGCCACCCTGTGGACTTTTATGGCTACACCTTC. Translated: CASSHPVDFYGYTF. The rearrangement joins TRBV3-1 (or the pseudogene TRBV3-2) to TRBJ1-2; D call uncertain. CDR1 and CDR2 from the germline V gene are LGHDT and YNNKEL (reference sequence). This CDR3 has 14 residues. Trimming cost V 3 bases and J 5 bases, with 13 bases left between them.

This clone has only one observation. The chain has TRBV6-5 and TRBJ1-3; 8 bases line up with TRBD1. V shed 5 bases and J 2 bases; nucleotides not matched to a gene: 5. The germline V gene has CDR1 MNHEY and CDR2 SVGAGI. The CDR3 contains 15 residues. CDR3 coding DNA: TGTGCCAGCAGTCGACAGGGGACAGCTGGAAACACCATATATTTT. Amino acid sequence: CASSRQGTAGNTIYF.

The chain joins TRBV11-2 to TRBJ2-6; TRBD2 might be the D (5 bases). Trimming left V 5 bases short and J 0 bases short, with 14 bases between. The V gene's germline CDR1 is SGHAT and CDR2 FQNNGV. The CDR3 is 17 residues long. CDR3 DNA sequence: TGTGCCAGCAGCCGCTTCCGGGATACCTCTGGGGCCAACGTCCTGACTTTC. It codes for CASSRFRDTSGANVLTF.

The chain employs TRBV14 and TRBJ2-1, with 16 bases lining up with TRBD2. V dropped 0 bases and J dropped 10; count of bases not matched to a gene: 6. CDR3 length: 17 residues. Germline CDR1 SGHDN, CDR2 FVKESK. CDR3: CASSQDRGLAGGIEQFF. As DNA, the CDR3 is TGTGCCAGCAGCCAAGATCGGGGACTAGCGGGGGGGATCGAGCAGTTCTTC.

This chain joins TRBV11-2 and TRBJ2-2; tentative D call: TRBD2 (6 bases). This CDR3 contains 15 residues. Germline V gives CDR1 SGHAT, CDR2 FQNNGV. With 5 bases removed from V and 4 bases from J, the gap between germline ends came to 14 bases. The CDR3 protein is CASSRREEFTGELFF. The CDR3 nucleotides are TGTGCCAGCAGCCGCAGGGAGGAGTTCACCGGGGAGCTGTTTTTT. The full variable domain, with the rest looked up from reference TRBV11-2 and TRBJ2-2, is EAGVAQSPRYKIIEKRQSVAFWCNPISGHATLYWYQQILGQGPKLLIQFQNNGVVDDSQLPKDRFSAERLKGVDSTLKIQPAKLEDSAVYLCASSRREEFTGELFFGEGSRLTVL.

This chain's CDR3 is CASSFGLSGNADTQYF. The CDR3 bases are TGTGCCAGCAGTTTTGGACTGTCCGGGAATGCAGATACGCAGTATTTT. This chain connects TRBV6-6 to TRBJ2-3; perhaps TRBD2 as D (5 bases). The CDR3 spans 16 residues. The ends were cut back, 4 bases at V and 4 bases at J, with 18 bases in the middle. The germline V gene encodes CDR1 MNHNY and CDR2 SVGAGI (reference sequence).

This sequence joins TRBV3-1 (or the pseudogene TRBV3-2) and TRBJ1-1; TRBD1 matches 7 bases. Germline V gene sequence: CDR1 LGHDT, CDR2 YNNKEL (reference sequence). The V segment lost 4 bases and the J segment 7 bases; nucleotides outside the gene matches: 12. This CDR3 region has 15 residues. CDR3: CASSPSTGIFGEAFF. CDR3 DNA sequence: TGTGCCAGCAGCCCTTCGACAGGGATATTTGGTGAAGCTTTCTTT.

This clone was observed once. CDR3 sequence (DNA): TGTGCCAGCAGCCAACGCAGCTGGGGCTTGGACACCGGGGAGCTGTTTTTT. Protein product: CASSQRSWGLDTGELFF. The V and J genes are TRBV4-2 and TRBJ2-2; a weak D match, TRBD1 (5 bases). This CDR3 contains 17 residues. Trimming left V 2 bases short and J 3 bases short, with 16 bases between. Looked up from germline, CDR1 is LGHNA and CDR2 is YNFKEQ.

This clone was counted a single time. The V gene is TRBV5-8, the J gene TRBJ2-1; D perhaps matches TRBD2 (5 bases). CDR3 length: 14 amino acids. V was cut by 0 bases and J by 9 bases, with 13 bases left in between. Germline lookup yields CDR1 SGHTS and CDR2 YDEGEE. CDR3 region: CASSLARGPGEQFF. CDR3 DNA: TGTGCCAGCAGCTTGGCACGAGGGCCAGGTGAGCAGTTCTTC.

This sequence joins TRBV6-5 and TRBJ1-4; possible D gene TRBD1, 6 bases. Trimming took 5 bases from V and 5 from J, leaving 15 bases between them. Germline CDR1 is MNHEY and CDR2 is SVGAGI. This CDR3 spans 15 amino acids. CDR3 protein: CASSPPGHLNEKLFF. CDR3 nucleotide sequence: TGTGCCAGCAGTCCCCCGGGACATCTCAATGAAAAACTGTTTTTT.

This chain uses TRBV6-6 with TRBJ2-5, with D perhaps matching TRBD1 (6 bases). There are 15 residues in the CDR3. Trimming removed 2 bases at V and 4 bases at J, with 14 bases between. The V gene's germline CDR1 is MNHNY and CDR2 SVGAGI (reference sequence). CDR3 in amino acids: CASSYGQGSRETQYF. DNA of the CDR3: TGTGCCAGCAGTTACGGGCAGGGGAGTAGAGAGACCCAGTACTTC.

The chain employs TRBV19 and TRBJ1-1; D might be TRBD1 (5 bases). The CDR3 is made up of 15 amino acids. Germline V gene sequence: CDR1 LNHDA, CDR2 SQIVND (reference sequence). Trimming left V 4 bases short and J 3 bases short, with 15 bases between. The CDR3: CASSTPEGRDTEAFF. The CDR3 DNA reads TGTGCCAGTAGTACACCGGAGGGGAGGGACACTGAAGCTTTCTTT.

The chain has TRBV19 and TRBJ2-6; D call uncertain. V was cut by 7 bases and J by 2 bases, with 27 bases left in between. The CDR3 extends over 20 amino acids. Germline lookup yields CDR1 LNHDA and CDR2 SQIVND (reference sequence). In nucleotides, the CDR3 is TGTGCCAGTACCCTCACGGCCGCCAGGCTCTATATCCCTGGGGCCAACGTCCTGACTTTC. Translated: CASTLTAARLYIPGANVLTF. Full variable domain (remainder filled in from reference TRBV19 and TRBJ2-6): DGGITQSPKYLFRKEGQNVTLSCEQNLNHDAMYWYRQDPGQGLRLIYYSQIVNDFQKGDIAEGYSVSREKKESFPLTVTSAQKNPTAFYLCASTLTAARLYIPGANVLTFGAGSRLTVL.

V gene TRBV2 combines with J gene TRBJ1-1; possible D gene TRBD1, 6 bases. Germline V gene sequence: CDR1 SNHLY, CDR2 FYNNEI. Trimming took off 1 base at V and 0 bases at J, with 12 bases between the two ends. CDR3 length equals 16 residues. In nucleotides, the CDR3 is TGTGCCAGCAGTGAAGGCCCCAGGGGCTTGAACACTGAAGCTTTCTTT. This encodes CASSEGPRGLNTEAFF.

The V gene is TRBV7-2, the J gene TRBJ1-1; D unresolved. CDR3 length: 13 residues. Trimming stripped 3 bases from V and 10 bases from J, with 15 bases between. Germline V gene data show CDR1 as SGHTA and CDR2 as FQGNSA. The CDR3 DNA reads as TGTGCCAGCAGCTTCCCGAACGCCCCCGGAGCTTTCTTT. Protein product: CASSFPNAPGAFF.

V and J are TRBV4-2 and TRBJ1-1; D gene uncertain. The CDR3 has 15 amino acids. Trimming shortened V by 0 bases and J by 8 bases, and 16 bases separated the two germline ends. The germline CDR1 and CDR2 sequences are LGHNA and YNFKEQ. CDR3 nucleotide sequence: TGTGCCAGCAGCCAAGAAAGTGGAACGCGGAAGGAAGCTTTCTTT. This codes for CASSQESGTRKEAFF.